This TCR beta chain was found in a study of blood T cell repertoires in COVID-19. Germline CDR1 GTSNPN, CDR2 SVGIG (reference sequence). The V and J ends lost 5 bases and 3 bases, in that order; junction bases with no gene match: 6. This CDR3 region has 13 residues. Profiled with immunoSEQ multiplex PCR; TCRdb holds only in-frame clones, not every one. The sample records some 50,000 clones, just under 90% being singletons. This TCR derives from a man aged 45-65 years with acute or convalescent COVID-19. V is TRBV30 and J is TRBJ1-1; 7 bases align to TRBD1. The sequencing sample was made of peripheral blood. The CDR3 loop is CAWLTGVYTEAFF. The DNA of the CDR3 is TGTGCCTGGTTAACAGGGGTATACACTGAAGCTTTCTTT.